These 28 T cell receptor beta chains were all obtained from the same sample, sequenced in a study of response to subunit inactivated influenza vaccine. TCRdb re-called the RT-PCR reads through MiXCR, storing one row per CDR3 protein. The sample includes about 300,000 distinct CDR3 sequences, over 20% seen only once; the top ten take approximately 10%. The sequenced sample was PBMCs from blood, obtained roughly 20 months after vaccination. The receptor source for this set is a man aged 45-69 years who received an inactivated influenza vaccine.

The rearrangement joins TRBV28 to TRBJ2-7, with 12 bases lining up with TRBD2. Germline CDR1 reads MDHEN; CDR2 reads SYDVKM. Trimming at V came to 5 bases and at J to 3 bases, leaving 11 bases not matched to a gene. The length of the CDR3 is 17 residues. Here the CDR3 reads CASSLLAGGLSRYEQYF. The CDR3, as DNA: TGTGCCAGCAGTCTCCTAGCGGGAGGGCTAAGTCGCTACGAGCAGTACTTC. The full variable domain, in which reference TRBV28 and TRBJ2-7 provide the parts outside the CDR3, is DVKVTQSSRYLVKRTGEKVFLECVQDMDHENMFWYRQDPGLGLRLIYFSYDVKMKEKGDIPEGYSVSREKKERFSLILESASTNQTSMYLCASSLLAGGLSRYEQYFGPGTRLTVT.

A few counts support this clonotype. This sequence joins TRBV20-1 and TRBJ1-2; maybe TRBD1 (5 bases). Germline V gives CDR1 DFQATT, CDR2 SNEGSKA (reference sequence). The CDR3 sequence is 14 residues long. Trimming stripped 2 bases from V and 6 bases from J, with 16 bases between. The CDR3 protein is CSARPTRGGHGYTF. CDR3 coding DNA: TGCAGTGCTAGACCCACGCGCGGGGGACATGGCTACACCTTC.

As DNA, the CDR3 is TGTGCCAGCAGTGAAAGGCGAGTCTATGAGCAGTTCTTC. Translated: CASSERRVYEQFF. The chain recombines TRBV6-1 with TRBJ2-1; unclear D gene. Trimming removed 2 bases at V and 8 bases at J, with 10 bases between. The germline V gene has CDR1 MNHNS and CDR2 SASEGT. This CDR3 is built from 13 residues.

The chain combines TRBV6-2 or TRBV6-3 with TRBJ1-5, with D possibly TRBD1 on 5 matching bases. This CDR3 has 14 amino acids. Germline CDR1 MNHEY, CDR2 SVGEGT. Trimming took 5 bases from V and 3 from J, leaving 11 bases between them. The CDR3 DNA follows: TGTGCCAGCAGTCCCGCAGGGCCCAATCAGCCCCAGCATTTT. Protein: CASSPAGPNQPQHF.

This chain connects TRBV5-6 to TRBJ1-4, with D perhaps matching TRBD1 (5 bases). The CDR3 totals 15 residues. V lost 1 base and J 10 bases, leaving 17 bases between the germline ends. The V gene's germline CDR1 is SGHDT and CDR2 YYEEEE. The CDR3 DNA follows: TGTGCCAGCAGCTTGATCGGACAAAGGGATGGAAAACTGTTTTTT. This codes for CASSLIGQRDGKLFF.

This clonotype was observed a handful of times. The germline gene is not matched at one end of the junction; a read error may be the cause. The chain carries TRBV3-1 and TRBJ1-1, with a tentative D call TRBD1 (5 bases). Looked up from germline, CDR1 is LGHDT and CDR2 is YNNKEL (reference sequence). The CDR3 is 14 amino acids. CDR3 in DNA: TGTGCCAGCAGGCAAAGATCAGGGAACGCTGAAGCTTTCTTT. As protein: CASRQRSGNAEAFF.

V and J are TRBV19 and TRBJ1-1, with D possibly being TRBD1 (5 bases). The germline V and J ends were trimmed by 6 bases and 6 bases, with 20 bases remaining between them. Germline-derived CDR1 and CDR2 are LNHDA and SQIVND (reference sequence). The length of the CDR3 is 15 residues. CDR3 in DNA: TGTGCCAGTAGAGGGGCGGGACTAGGAGCTGCTGAAGCTTTCTTT. This sequence encodes CASRGAGLGAAEAFF.

The chain is built from TRBV6-1 and TRBJ1-1; TRBD1 is a possible D gene (6 bases). The CDR3 is made up of 15 amino acids. V was pared by 5 bases and J by 0 bases, with 13 bases between. From germline, CDR1 is MNHNS and CDR2 SASEGT. CDR3 DNA sequence: TGTGCCAGCAGTAAAGAGGGGGGCCTGAACACTGAAGCTTTCTTT. Its translation is CASSKEGGLNTEAFF.

This clonotype was picked up a small number of times. The chain carries TRBV23-1 and TRBJ1-4; TRBD1 is a possible D gene (5 bases). TRBV23-1 is filed as an ORF, its function uncertain. Trimming pared 2 bases from V and 0 bases from J, leaving 7 bases between. This CDR3 contains 15 residues. As DNA, the CDR3 is TGCGCCAGCAGTCAAAGGGACCCAACTAATGAAAAACTGTTTTTT. Amino acids: CASSQRDPTNEKLFF.

The chain couples TRBV20-1 to TRBJ2-2; tentative D call: TRBD1 (6 bases). The CDR3 runs 14 residues. Germline V lookup: CDR1 DFQATT, CDR2 SNEGSKA (reference sequence). Trimming shortened V by 6 bases and J by 0 bases, and 11 bases separated the two germline ends. This chain's CDR3 is CSARDTTNTGELFF. The CDR3 DNA sequence: TGCAGTGCAAGGGACACGACGAACACCGGGGAGCTGTTTTTT.

This chain links TRBV29-1 with TRBJ2-7; 9 positions match TRBD2. CDR3 length equals 13 residues. The trim removed 6 bases at V and 4 bases at J, leaving 7 bases unmatched. Looked up from germline, CDR1 is SQVTM and CDR2 is ANQGSEA. For the CDR3, the DNA is TGCAGCGTAACCGGGACTAGCAATTACGAGCAGTACTTC. This codes for CSVTGTSNYEQYF.

The chain joins TRBV20-1 to TRBJ2-2, with D unresolved. The V gene lost 2 bases and the J gene lost 1 base, with 8 bases spanning the gap. The CDR3 extends over 14 amino acids. Per the germline V gene, CDR1 is DFQATT and CDR2 is SNEGSKA (reference sequence). CDR3 DNA: TGCAGTGCTAGAATAGACCAGAACACCGGGGAGCTGTTTTTT. Amino acids: CSARIDQNTGELFF.

This clonotype was detected a few times. The chain is built from TRBV6-5 and TRBJ2-1, with a possible D match to TRBD1 (6 bases). This CDR3 comprises 14 residues. Germline V gives CDR1 MNHEY, CDR2 SVGAGI. V was pared by 3 bases and J by 6 bases, with 12 bases between. The CDR3 region has the DNA TGTGCCAGCAGTTATAGGCAGGGGAGCAATGAGCAGTTCTTC. It translates to CASSYRQGSNEQFF.

This clonotype was found many times. One end of the junction does not line up with germline, which may come from a read error. The chain combines TRBV6-2 or TRBV6-3 with TRBJ1-2; no clear D. CDR3 length equals 12 residues. The germline CDR1 and CDR2 sequences are MNHEY and SVGEGT. The CDR3 DNA sequence: TGTGCGAGCAACGCCGGGAGCTATGGCTACACCTTC. Encoded protein: CASNAGSYGYTF.

This clonotype was detected ten times or more. The chain is built from TRBV7-8 and TRBJ1-5; no clear D. Germline V CDR1 and CDR2: SGHVS, FQNEAQ. V was shortened by 5 bases and J by 7 bases, with 12 bases between the two germline ends. The CDR3 totals 13 residues. CDR3 bases: TGTGCCAGCAGCCACTCCCCCCGGCAGCCCCAGCATTTT. Protein: CASSHSPRQPQHF.

CDR3 DNA sequence: TGCGCCAGCAGCACGGGACACTCTTTAGCCAAAAACATTCAGTACTTC. Translating it yields CASSTGHSLAKNIQYF. J is TRBJ2-4 and V is TRBV5-1, with D maybe TRBD1 (6 bases). Germline V gives CDR1 SGHRS, CDR2 YFSETQ. The CDR3 is made up of 16 amino acids. The V end lost 4 bases, the J end lost 0 bases, and 14 bases lay between the germline ends.

This clonotype was detected only a few times. The chain couples TRBV10-3 to TRBJ1-6; no firm D call. This CDR3 has 14 residues. Germline CDR1 and CDR2: ENHRY and SYGVKD. Trimming took off 3 bases at V and 5 bases at J, with 8 bases between the two ends. CDR3 amino acids: CAISESPNNSPLHF. CDR3 DNA: TGTGCCATCAGTGAATCGCCTAATAATTCACCCCTCCACTTT.

This chain links TRBV2 with TRBJ1-3, with D uncertain. Trimming shortened V by 3 bases and J by 4 bases, and 13 bases separated the two germline ends. Germline CDR1 reads SNHLY; CDR2 reads FYNNEI. The CDR3 is 15 residues long. In DNA, the CDR3 is TGTGCCAGCAGTGATCAGCGGGTTTGGGGAAACACCATATATTTT. Its translation is CASSDQRVWGNTIYF.

CDR3 in DNA: TGTGCCAGCAGCCCCGGGACAGCGTTTAGGAACGAGCAGTACTTC. Its protein product is CASSPGTAFRNEQYF. The chain is built from TRBV9 and TRBJ2-7; 7 bases fit TRBD1. CDR3 length equals 15 residues. CDR1 is SGDLS, CDR2 YYNGEE, per germline. V lost 4 bases and J lost 5; bases outside the gene matches: 12.

This rearrangement joins TRBV24-1 to TRBJ1-1; 8 bases fit TRBD1. CDR1 is KGHDR, CDR2 SFDVKD, per germline. Trimming removed 4 bases from V and 6 bases from J; junction bases left unmatched: 6. CDR3 length equals 14 residues. In DNA form, the CDR3 reads TGTGCCACCAGTGACGCAGGGGGCAGGTCTGAAGCTTTCTTT. This translates into CATSDAGGRSEAFF.

The rearrangement uses TRBV15 and TRBJ2-7; D not resolved. The V gene's germline CDR1 is LNHNV and CDR2 YYDKDF (reference sequence). Trimming took 0 bases from V and 1 from J, leaving 13 bases between them. The CDR3 sequence is 16 residues long. The CDR3: CATSREVWSKSYEQYF. The CDR3 DNA is TGTGCCACCAGCAGAGAAGTTTGGTCCAAATCCTACGAGCAGTACTTC.

This clonotype was seen ten or more times. The chain employs TRBV4-1 and TRBJ1-1; tentative D call: TRBD1 (6 bases). Looked up from germline, CDR1 is MGHRA and CDR2 is YSYEKL. The V end lost 5 bases, the J end lost 5 bases, and 15 bases lay between the germline ends. This CDR3 is built from 14 residues. CDR3: CASSGRTDGTEAFF. In DNA, the CDR3 is TGCGCCAGCAGCGGTCGGACAGATGGTACTGAAGCTTTCTTT.

This clonotype occurred many times. V is TRBV7-8 and J is TRBJ1-1, with D hard to call. This CDR3 spans 15 amino acids. V was trimmed by 4 bases and J by 5 bases, leaving 17 bases between them. CDR1 and CDR2 (germline): SGHVS, FQNEAQ. The CDR3 sequence: CASSSGRLLRTEAFF. The CDR3 DNA reads as TGTGCCAGCAGCTCAGGACGGCTCCTGAGGACTGAAGCTTTCTTT.

There are many counts of this clonotype. The chain combines TRBV12-3 or TRBV12-4 with TRBJ1-5; D is undetermined. CDR3 length: 16 amino acids. Deletions cut 3 bases from V and 4 bases from J, with 16 bases between. The CDR3 bases are TGTGCCAGCAGTTTCCGGGGTGGAGGAAAGAATCAGCCCCAGCATTTT. It codes for CASSFRGGGKNQPQHF.

The rearrangement joins TRBV18 to TRBJ1-5; D gene uncertain. Trimming removed 2 bases from V and 1 base from J, with 6 bases in between. The length of the CDR3 is 14 residues. Germline values: CDR1 KGHSH, CDR2 LQKENI. The CDR3 sequence: CASSPSPSNQPQHF. The CDR3 DNA is TGTGCCAGCTCACCAAGTCCGAGCAATCAGCCCCAGCATTTT.

This clonotype was counted a few times. The chain's CDR3 is CSARDWGTGTARGQPQHF. In DNA form, the CDR3 reads TGCAGTGCTAGAGATTGGGGGACAGGGACCGCGCGTGGTCAGCCCCAGCATTTT. V and J are TRBV20-1 and TRBJ1-5, with 9 bases identical to TRBD1. Trimming at V came to 0 bases and at J to 6 bases, leaving 15 bases not matched to a gene. Germline CDR1 DFQATT, CDR2 SNEGSKA (reference sequence). The length of the CDR3 is 18 residues.

The chain employs TRBV20-1 and TRBJ2-1; TRBD2 matches 8 bases. This CDR3 comprises 14 residues. V lost 3 bases, J lost 7 bases, and 8 bases stayed unmatched. From germline, CDR1 is DFQATT and CDR2 SNEGSKA (reference sequence). Written as DNA, the CDR3 is TGCAGTGCTAGGGACCGGGAGGGTATAAATGAGCAGTTCTTC. It yields the protein CSARDREGINEQFF.

This clonotype was counted between two and nine times. J is TRBJ2-1 and V is TRBV20-1; the match to TRBD2 covers 13 bases. The germline V gene has CDR1 DFQATT and CDR2 SNEGSKA (reference sequence). This CDR3 is 16 amino acids long. The CDR3 bases are TGCAGCCGACTAGCGGGAGGCTTCAGCTCCTACAATGAGCAGTTCTTC. Its protein product is CSRLAGGFSSYNEQFF.